This is a list of T cell receptor beta chains from one sample in a study of shared clonotypes between healthy human individuals. Measured with immunoSEQ multiplex PCR; TCRdb has only the in-frame clones, and not every one. The data contain around 1.9 million clones, approximately 94% of them singletons. The sample consisted of naive CD8+ T cells from PBMCs. These receptors were obtained from a man in his late teens or twenties in good health. Some clones in this sample may be carry-over from other donors' samples. Both conserved end residues are part of each CDR3. A D gene is named only where the DNA matches it firmly. Rows give clone size only sometimes, using once, few, many, or a class for an expanded clone.

DNA	CDR3	D	V	J	size
TGCGCCAGCAGCTCCGTATATGAGACTAGCGGGTACGAGCAGTACTTC	CASSSVYETSGYEQYF	TRBD2	TRBV5-1	TRBJ2-7	-
TGTGCCAGCGGGAGAGCGGGACGCAGGCTCCAAGAGACCCAGTACTTC	CASGRAGRRLQETQYF	TRBD2	TRBV7-8	TRBJ2-5	-
TGTGCCAGCAGCCCCCAGGGCAGGGAAACTGAAGCTTTCTTT	CASSPQGRETEAFF	-	TRBV6-5	TRBJ1-1	-
TGTGCCAGCAGCCCCGGTGGTAATAACAATGAGCAGTTCTTC	CASSPGGNNNEQFF	-	TRBV7-3	TRBJ2-1	-
TGTGCCAGCACCCCCGGACAGGGGGGCTACGAGCAGTACTTC	CASTPGQGGYEQYF	TRBD1	TRBV6-6	TRBJ2-7	-
TGCGCCAGCAGCCAAGATCAGGGGGCGAATGAGCAGTTCTTC	CASSQDQGANEQFF	TRBD1	TRBV4-1	TRBJ2-1	-
TGTGCCAGCAGCTCGGACAGGTTGGAGACCCAGTACTTC	CASSSDRLETQYF	TRBD1	TRBV7-9	TRBJ2-5	-
TGCGCCAGCAGCTTGGGGCTGGGAGAGCGACCCCAGCATTTT	CASSLGLGERPQHF	-	TRBV5-1	TRBJ1-5	once
TGTGCCAGCAGCCCTGACCTACTCGCCACCGGGGAGCTGTTTTTT	CASSPDLLATGELFF	-	TRBV7-6	TRBJ2-2	-
TGTGCCAGCAGTTTACCCCGAAGGGACAGGGGAAAAAACTATGGCTACACCTTC	CASSLPRRDRGKNYGYTF	TRBD1	TRBV28	TRBJ1-2	-
TGTGCCAGCACCGAAGGGGGGGTCGATGGCTACACCTTC	CASTEGGVDGYTF	-	TRBV28	TRBJ1-2	-
TGTGCCAGCAGCCTAACTATGGGACGGAGAGGGGAGACCCAGTACTTC	CASSLTMGRRGETQYF	-	TRBV28	TRBJ2-5	-
TGTGCCAGCAGCCCATCGGGGATTGAAGCTTTCTTT	CASSPSGIEAFF	-	TRBV7-9	TRBJ1-1	-
TGTGCCAGCTTAGCGGGAGGGCCTGAGGATGAGCAGTTCTTC	CASLAGGPEDEQFF	TRBD2	TRBV27	TRBJ2-1	few
TGTGCCAGCAGCGTTTTAGCGGGAGAGAACACCGGGGAGCTGTTTTTT	CASSVLAGENTGELFF	TRBD2	TRBV9	TRBJ2-2	-
TGTGCCAGCAGCCATGTCGCCTACGAGCAGTACTTC	CASSHVAYEQYF	-	TRBV14	TRBJ2-7	-
TGTGCCAGCGGGCGCAGCTTCTTC	CASGRSFF	-	TRBV7-2	TRBJ2-1	-
TGTGCCAGCAGTGACCCCCCGGGACTAGCTCTTTACGAGCAGTACTTC	CASSDPPGLALYEQYF	TRBD2	TRBV6-4	TRBJ2-7	-
TGTGCCTGCCGGGGAAGGCTGCGGTACAATGAGCAGTTCTTC	CACRGRLRYNEQFF	-	TRBV30	TRBJ2-1	-
TGTGCCAGCAGCGGGGACACGAACACTGAAGCTTTCTTT	CASSGDTNTEAFF	-	TRBV5-4	TRBJ1-1	-
TGTGCCAGCCGGGACAACCACGGGGACGAGCAGTACTTC	CASRDNHGDEQYF	-	TRBV6-5	TRBJ2-7	-
TGTGCCAGCAGTAAGACAGACTACTACGAGCAGTACTTC	CASSKTDYYEQYF	-	TRBV5-6	TRBJ2-7	once
TGTGCCAGCAGCTTCAGGGGGTTCTACGAGCAGTACTTC	CASSFRGFYEQYF	TRBD1	TRBV5-4	TRBJ2-7	-
TGTGCCAGCAGCTTACTCAGTTACGAGCAGTACTTC	CASSLLSYEQYF	-	TRBV11-2	TRBJ2-7	-
TGTGCCAGCAGTCTCCGAACGTCAGGGGCTGAAGCTTTCTTT	CASSLRTSGAEAFF	-	TRBV28	TRBJ1-1	-
TGTGCCAGCAGTAACCCCGGGACTTGGGGGTACAATGAGCAGTTCTTC	CASSNPGTWGYNEQFF	-	TRBV27	TRBJ2-1	-
TGTGCCAGCAGCTCACGGGGCGGAGCCTTCTACAATGAGCAGTTCTTC	CASSSRGGAFYNEQFF	-	TRBV13	TRBJ2-1	-
TGTGCCAGCAGGAGGCGACAGAGCTCCTATAATTCACCCCTCCACTTT	CASRRRQSSYNSPLHF	-	TRBV28	TRBJ1-6	-